These 25 T cell receptor beta chains originate from one sample sequenced in a study of T cells in Graves' hyperthyroidism and ophthalmopathy. Researchers took RNA transcripts and amplified the TCR beta CDR3 regions from them. TCR CDR3 underwent first-round RT-PCR with the HTBI primer set. TCRdb independently ran MiXCR on the multiplex PCR reads; one entry per CDR3 protein. The sample lists roughly 570,000 distinct CDR3 sequences; about half were seen once. The sample taken for sequencing was peripheral blood or thyroid tissue (not recorded which). These receptors originate from a woman between 18 and 30 years old with Graves' hyperthyroidism.

This clonotype was found a few times. This chain connects TRBV29-1 to TRBJ2-4; D gene uncertain. V was clipped by 0 bases and J by 6 bases, with 12 bases between them. CDR3 size: 14 residues. The germline V gene has CDR1 SQVTM and CDR2 ANQGSEA. This chain's CDR3 is CSVEDAVKGNIQYF. DNA of the CDR3: TGCAGCGTTGAAGATGCGGTTAAGGGAAACATTCAGTACTTC.

The V gene is TRBV20-1, the J gene TRBJ2-6, with a possible D match to TRBD1 (5 bases). The CDR3 covers 14 residues. V lost 2 bases and J lost 4, with 9 bases in between. In germline, CDR1 is DFQATT, CDR2 SNEGSKA (reference sequence). CDR3 in DNA: TGCAGTGCTAGACTACAGGCGGGGGCCAACGTCCTGACTTTC. This encodes CSARLQAGANVLTF.

This clonotype was recorded many times. The chain is built from TRBV29-1 and TRBJ1-1, with 7 bases matching TRBD1. After removal of 7 bases from V and 3 bases from J, the junction contained 11 bases not matched to a gene. The CDR3 loop spans 14 amino acids. In germline, CDR1 is SQVTM, CDR2 ANQGSEA. The CDR3 here is CSAFSYTGDTEAFF. Here the CDR3 DNA reads TGCAGCGCCTTCTCATATACAGGGGACACTGAAGCTTTCTTT.

CDR3 nucleotide sequence: TGCAGCGTCCGCTTACAGGGCCGGGGGACCCAGCATTTT. Translating it yields CSVRLQGRGTQHF. J is TRBJ1-5 and V is TRBV29-1; TRBD1 might be the D (6 bases). This CDR3 has 13 amino acids. Trimming shortened V by 6 bases and J by 11 bases, and 20 bases separated the two germline ends. Germline V gene data show CDR1 as SQVTM and CDR2 as ANQGSEA.

This clonotype was counted a few times. V is TRBV11-3 and J is TRBJ2-2; D is possibly TRBD2 (5 bases). The germline V and J ends were trimmed by 7 bases and 7 bases, with 19 bases remaining between them. This CDR3 spans 15 amino acids. Looked up from germline, CDR1 is SGHNT and CDR2 is YENEEA. The CDR3 DNA reads TGTGCCAGCACCCGTGAGGCCGTTGGAGGCGGGGAGCTGTTTTTT. This codes for CASTREAVGGGELFF.

The chain couples TRBV10-2 to TRBJ1-2; D not certain. With 6 bases removed from V and 3 bases from J, the gap between germline ends came to 8 bases. Germline CDR1 is WSHSY and CDR2 is SAAADI. This CDR3 region has 12 residues. As DNA, the CDR3 is TGCGCCAGCAGAGACGGGGACTATGGCTACACCTTC. Residues: CASRDGDYGYTF.

This clonotype was seen repeatedly, ten times or more. The CDR3 bases are TGTGCCAGTAGTATGGAAGGGCTTGAGACCCAGTACTTC. Residues: CASSMEGLETQYF. The rearrangement joins TRBV19 to TRBJ2-5; no firm D call. This CDR3 contains 13 residues. Deletions cut 3 bases from V and 5 bases from J, with 10 bases between. From germline, CDR1 is LNHDA and CDR2 SQIVND (reference sequence). The variable domain in full, completed from reference TRBV19 and TRBJ2-5, reads DGGITQSPKYLFRKEGQNVTLSCEQNLNHDAMYWYRQDPGQGLRLIYYSQIVNDFQKGDIAEGYSVSREKKESFPLTVTSAQKNPTAFYLCASSMEGLETQYFGPGTRLLVL.

This chain connects TRBV7-9 to TRBJ2-3, with unresolved D. V was shortened by 4 bases and J by 1 base, with 12 bases between the two germline ends. The length of the CDR3 is 15 residues. In germline, CDR1 is SEHNR, CDR2 FQNEAQ (reference sequence). The CDR3 nucleotides are TGTGCCAGCAGCTCTGCCCAAGTTGGCACAGATACGCAGTATTTT. The encoded protein is CASSSAQVGTDTQYF.

Written as DNA, the CDR3 is TGTGCCAGCAGCCCTTATCTCGGGTCCAATGAGCAGTTCTTC. Its protein is CASSPYLGSNEQFF. This chain uses TRBV7-2 with TRBJ2-7; no reliable D call. The better agreement between TRBJ2-1 and the DNA end casts doubt on the J call. The CDR3 is 14 residues long. Germline V gene data show CDR1 as SGHTA and CDR2 as FQGNSA.

The table lists this clonotype with many counts. The chain carries TRBV2 and TRBJ2-3; 8 bases map to TRBD2. The germline V gene encodes CDR1 SNHLY and CDR2 FYNNEI. The CDR3 runs 14 residues. After removal of 8 bases from V and 3 bases from J, the junction contained 7 bases not matched to a gene. This chain's CDR3 is CASGGAGGTDTQYF. In nucleotides, the CDR3 is TGTGCCAGCGGTGGGGCGGGAGGTACAGATACGCAGTATTTT.

This clonotype has a count of ten or more. The chain employs TRBV24-1 and TRBJ2-7, with 10 nucleotides matching TRBD1. The germline V gene has CDR1 KGHDR and CDR2 SFDVKD. The CDR3 length is 14 residues. The trim removed 7 bases at V and 5 bases at J, leaving 7 bases unmatched. CDR3 in amino acids: CATRGTGEKDEQYF. CDR3 DNA: TGTGCCACCAGGGGGACAGGGGAGAAGGACGAGCAGTACTTC.

The genes are TRBV29-1 and TRBJ1-2, with D perhaps matching TRBD1 (5 bases). This CDR3 contains 15 residues. Trimming took 8 bases from V and 6 from J, leaving 25 bases between them. Per germline, CDR1 SQVTM and CDR2 ANQGSEA. As DNA, the CDR3 is TGCAGCTTAGCGGGGGGTACAGGTGTCCCGAATGGCTACACCTTC. Amino acids: CSLAGGTGVPNGYTF.

The chain has TRBV10-3 and TRBJ1-6; 8 bases map to TRBD1. Germline-derived CDR1 and CDR2 are ENHRY and SYGVKD. V shed 6 bases and J 7 bases; nucleotides not matched to a gene: 5. This CDR3 has 14 amino acids. The CDR3 region has the DNA TGTGCCATCAGACGGACAGGGCCCAATTCACCCCTCCACTTT. Protein sequence: CAIRRTGPNSPLHF.

The chain is built from TRBV18 and TRBJ2-7; weak D call: TRBD1 (6 bases). The CDR3 loop spans 14 amino acids. Per the germline V gene, CDR1 is KGHSH and CDR2 is LQKENI. V lost 6 bases and J 2 bases, leaving 14 bases between the germline ends. CDR3 DNA sequence: TGTGCCAGCTCCCATAACAGGGAAACCTACGAGCAGTACTTC. Its protein is CASSHNRETYEQYF.

The table lists this clonotype with many counts. The chain is built from TRBV19 and TRBJ1-1; weak D call: TRBD1 (6 bases). The germline V gene has CDR1 LNHDA and CDR2 SQIVND (reference sequence). V was clipped by 0 bases and J by 3 bases, with 8 bases between them. The CDR3 is 14 residues long. CDR3 sequence reads: CASSIEGAYTEAFF. The CDR3 DNA follows: TGTGCCAGTAGTATAGAGGGGGCGTACACTGAAGCTTTCTTT. Together with reference TRBV19 and TRBJ1-1, the CDR3 gives the full variable domain: DGGITQSPKYLFRKEGQNVTLSCEQNLNHDAMYWYRQDPGQGLRLIYYSQIVNDFQKGDIAEGYSVSREKKESFPLTVTSAQKNPTAFYLCASSIEGAYTEAFFGQGTRLTVV.

The genes are TRBV20-1 and TRBJ1-1, with TRBD1 identical over 10 bases. The CDR3 runs 11 residues. Unmatched junction bases numbered 3, after V lost 3 bases and J lost 11 bases. CDR1 and CDR2 from the germline V gene are DFQATT and SNEGSKA (reference sequence). The CDR3, as DNA: TGCAGTGCTAGGCGACAGGGGGCGGCTTTCTTT. Translating gives CSARRQGAAFF.

This clonotype was seen at least ten times. The CDR3: CASSLREGTSNQPQHF. DNA for the CDR3: TGTGCCAGCAGTTTACGAGAAGGGACTAGCAATCAGCCCCAGCATTTT. The chain recombines TRBV12-3 or TRBV12-4 with TRBJ1-5, with D tentatively TRBD1 (5 bases). V lost 2 bases and J 0 bases, leaving 11 bases between the germline ends. This CDR3 comprises 16 residues.

V usage is TRBV18 and J usage is TRBJ2-2, with TRBD1 identical over 8 bases. CDR1 is KGHSH and CDR2 is LQKENI in the germline V gene. The CDR3 length is 15 residues. V lost 2 bases, J lost 7 bases, and 6 bases stayed unmatched. The DNA of the CDR3 is TGTGCCAGCTCACCAGGAGGACAGGGAATCGGGGAGCTGTTTTTT. Its protein is CASSPGGQGIGELFF.

The chain combines TRBV7-3 with TRBJ2-3; D gene unclear. Trimming left V 5 bases short and J 1 base short, with 10 bases between. Germline assignment: CDR1 SGHTA and CDR2 FQGTGA. The CDR3 length is 14 residues. The CDR3 protein is CASSTGAGTDTQYF. The CDR3 DNA is TGTGCCAGCAGCACCGGCGCGGGCACAGATACGCAGTATTTT.

Many counts were recorded for this clonotype. CDR3 sequence: CASSQDFSLPGTTTEAFF. The CDR3 coding sequence is TGTGCCAGCAGCCAAGATTTCAGCCTTCCCGGGACAACCACTGAAGCTTTCTTT. V gene TRBV14 combines with J gene TRBJ1-1, with a possible D match to TRBD1 (6 bases). Germline V lookup: CDR1 SGHDN, CDR2 FVKESK. This CDR3 spans 18 amino acids. Trimming left V 0 bases short and J 4 bases short, with 21 bases between. The full variable domain, rest sourced from reference TRBV14 and TRBJ1-1, is EAGVTQFPSHSVIEKGQTVTLRCDPISGHDNLYWYRRVMGKEIKFLLHFVKESKQDESGMPNNRFLAERTGGTYSTLKVQPAELEDSGVYFCASSQDFSLPGTTTEAFFGQGTRLTVV.

In this sample, this clonotype turned up many times. V gene TRBV7-9 combines with J gene TRBJ1-4, with a tentative D call TRBD1 (6 bases). This CDR3 has 16 residues. V was pared by 5 bases and J by 8 bases, with 21 bases between. The germline V gene has CDR1 SEHNR and CDR2 FQNEAQ (reference sequence). The CDR3: CASSPRSGHPGEKLFF. The CDR3 nucleotides are TGTGCCAGCAGCCCCCGATCGGGACATCCGGGGGAAAAACTGTTTTTT.

The genes are TRBV14 and TRBJ2-6, with 7 bases lining up with TRBD1. CDR3 length: 19 residues. With V trimmed by 1 base and J by 2 bases, 11 bases remained unmatched. Germline-derived CDR1 and CDR2 are SGHDN and FVKESK. This chain's CDR3 is CASSQGLEKGGTGANVLTF. The CDR3 DNA is TGTGCCAGCAGCCAAGGTCTGGAAAAAGGGGGCACTGGGGCCAACGTCCTGACTTTC.

The table lists this clonotype with many counts. The CDR3: CASSAQLAGGYEQYF. CDR3 nucleotide sequence: TGTGCCAGCAGCGCGCAACTAGCGGGAGGGTACGAGCAGTACTTC. The J gene is TRBJ2-7, the V gene TRBV7-2, with TRBD2 matching over 13 bases. This CDR3 region has 15 residues. From germline, CDR1 is SGHTA and CDR2 FQGNSA. Losses at the gene ends were 5 bases for V and 4 bases for J; bases not matched to a gene: 5.

J is TRBJ1-5 and V is TRBV20-1; no clear D. The CDR3 covers 10 residues. Germline V gives CDR1 DFQATT, CDR2 SNEGSKA (reference sequence). V was trimmed by 3 bases and J by 9 bases, leaving 6 bases between them. As DNA, the CDR3 is TGCAGTGCTAGTTGGGGGCCCCAGCATTTT. Translation gives CSASWGPQHF.

This clonotype was seen repeatedly, ten times or more. The rearrangement uses TRBV11-3 and TRBJ2-5, with 7 bases identical to TRBD1. V lost 6 bases to trimming and J lost 3 bases; unmatched junction nucleotides: 4. Germline lookup yields CDR1 SGHNT and CDR2 YENEEA. This CDR3 is 13 amino acids long. The CDR3 region is CASRPGGEETQYF. CDR3 nucleotide sequence: TGTGCCAGCAGGCCAGGGGGAGAAGAGACCCAGTACTTC.